This entry concerns a single T cell receptor (beta chain). V shed 2 bases and J shed 8 bases, with 16 bases lying between them. Germline V gene sequence: CDR1 MNHEY, CDR2 SVGAGI. The CDR3 contains 15 residues. This entry belongs to a study of T cell changes during pregnancy in multiple sclerosis. This table comes from immunoSEQ multiplex PCR, and its TCRdb copy is limited to in-frame clones, with some not included. The sample holds 55,000 to 85,000 clones; just over 90% are singletons and the top ten take 1.5%. The receptor was isolated from a female donor with multiple sclerosis, enrolled in a pregnancy study. The chain combines TRBV6-5 with TRBJ2-1, with D perhaps TRBD2 (7 bases). The source was peripheral blood, collected in the third trimester of pregnancy. The CDR3 is CASSYTGGLWDEQFF. As DNA, the CDR3 is TGTGCCAGCAGTTACACGGGGGGCCTATGGGATGAGCAGTTCTTC.